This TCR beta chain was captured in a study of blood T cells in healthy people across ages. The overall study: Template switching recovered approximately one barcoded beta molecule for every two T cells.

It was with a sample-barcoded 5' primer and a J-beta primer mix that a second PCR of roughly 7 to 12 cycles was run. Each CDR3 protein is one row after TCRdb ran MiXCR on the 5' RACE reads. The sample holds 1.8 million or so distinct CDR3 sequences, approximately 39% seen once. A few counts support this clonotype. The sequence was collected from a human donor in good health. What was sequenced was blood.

In nucleotides, the CDR3 is TGTGCCAGCAGCTCGCCATTTTTATCCGGGACAGGGGCCAAAAACATTCAGTACTTC. Its translation: CASSSPFLSGTGAKNIQYF. This chain connects TRBV7-9 to TRBJ2-4; TRBD1 aligns across 9 bases. V shed 4 bases and J 1 base; nucleotides not matched to a gene: 14. This CDR3 spans 19 amino acids. Germline V lookup: CDR1 SEHNR, CDR2 FQNEAQ (reference sequence). The full variable domain, with the rest looked up from reference TRBV7-9 and TRBJ2-4, is DTGVSQNPRHKITKRGQNVTFRCDPISEHNRLYWYRQTLGQGPEFLTYFQNEAQLEKSRLLSDRFSAERPKGSFSTLEIQRTEQGDSAMYLCASSSPFLSGTGAKNIQYFGAGTRLSVL.